This T cell receptor (beta chain) was recovered during a study of blood T cell repertoires in COVID-19. Study-wide background: From the United States, Italy and Spain came samples of acute and convalescent COVID-19.

Participants were aged roughly 18 to 89 years from 24 US areas. Participants classified as exposed had met a COVID-19 case within 2 weeks before study entry. Study processing details: Quantification of nucleated cells was approximated via reference gene primer amplification. Assay used: immunoSEQ multiplex PCR; TCRdb lists only in-frame clones, some missing. V and J calls and clone size are those listed in that table; D and trimming were worked out from the DNA. In the table there are 250,000 or so clones, about 85% of which are singletons. The CDR3 covers 21 residues. Germline V CDR1 and CDR2: SGHRS, YFSETQ. V shed 0 bases and J 4 bases; nucleotides not matched to a gene: 19.

The chain couples TRBV5-1 to TRBJ2-1, with 10 positions matching TRBD2. This TCR was sampled from a woman in her forties or fifties who had been exposed to COVID-19. The sequencing input was PBMCs or T cells enriched from blood (not recorded which). CDR3 sequence reads: CASSLGFAGLAGVSVYNEQFF. The CDR3, as DNA: TGCGCCAGCAGCTTGGGTTTTGCGGGGCTAGCGGGGGTATCTGTGTACAATGAGCAGTTCTTC.